The 20 T cell receptor beta chains presented below share a single source sample, sequenced in a study of shared clonotypes between healthy human individuals. Naive CD8 isolation took CD45RO-negative cells positively selected for CCR7 and excluded terminally differentiated effector memory CD45RA+ cells. Produced via immunoSEQ multiplex PCR; TCRdb's table is partial and in-frame only. The sample yields roughly 2.1 million clones, about 92% seen once. Sequencing was done on a sample of naive CD8+ T cells from PBMCs. These receptors all come from a man between 18 and 35 years old in good health. Some clones in this sample may be carry-over from other donors' samples.

This clone occurred once. J is TRBJ1-1 and V is TRBV27; D perhaps matches TRBD1 (5 bases). V was cut by 4 bases and J by 5 bases, with 14 bases left in between. CDR3 length equals 14 residues. In germline, CDR1 is MNHEY, CDR2 SMNVEV (reference sequence). In nucleotides, the CDR3 is TGTGCCAGCAGTTACCTACCGGGACGAACTGAAGCTTTCTTT. This gives the protein CASSYLPGRTEAFF.

This chain connects TRBV27 to TRBJ2-5; D is undetermined. Germline V gives CDR1 MNHEY, CDR2 SMNVEV (reference sequence). Trimming took off 0 bases at V and 5 bases at J, with 13 bases between the two ends. CDR3 length: 15 residues. CDR3 sequence reads: CASSLSSNYPETQYF. In DNA form, the CDR3 reads TGTGCCAGCAGTTTATCGTCTAACTATCCGGAGACCCAGTACTTC.

The chain uses TRBV7-9 and TRBJ1-2; TRBD1 agrees at 8 bases. V lost 6 bases and J lost 5; bases outside the gene matches: 8. Germline CDR1 reads SEHNR; CDR2 reads FQNEAQ (reference sequence). The CDR3 sequence is 14 residues long. Here the CDR3 reads CASSPVDRVYGYTF. The DNA of the CDR3 is TGTGCCAGCAGTCCTGTGGACAGGGTTTATGGCTACACCTTC.

With respect to this clone: The sample carries other DNA sequences with the same CDR3. J is TRBJ2-1 and V is TRBV5-1; the match to TRBD2 covers 11 bases. V trimming: 0 bases; J trimming: 2 bases; junction bases outside the gene matches: 1. Germline V gives CDR1 SGHRS, CDR2 YFSETQ. The CDR3 totals 16 residues. CDR3 protein: CASSLAGLAAYNEQFF. The CDR3 nucleotides are TGCGCCAGCAGCTTGGCGGGACTAGCGGCCTACAATGAGCAGTTCTTC.

The rearrangement uses TRBV5-1 and TRBJ2-7, with D possibly TRBD2 on 5 matching bases. CDR1 is SGHRS and CDR2 is YFSETQ in the germline V gene. The germline V and J ends were trimmed by 2 bases and 0 bases, with 15 bases remaining between them. The CDR3 contains 16 residues. CDR3 in amino acids: CASSFRGPANSYEQYF. The CDR3 nucleotides are TGCGCCAGCAGCTTCCGAGGGCCTGCAAACTCCTACGAGCAGTACTTC.

The chain couples TRBV29-1 to TRBJ1-1; D call uncertain. The CDR3 length is 12 residues. V lost 5 bases and J lost 2, with 9 bases in between. Germline CDR1 SQVTM, CDR2 ANQGSEA. CDR3 in DNA: TGCAGCGTTTATAGTAGCAACACTGAAGCTTTCTTT. Amino acids: CSVYSSNTEAFF.

CDR3 nucleotide sequence: TGTGCCTGGGATGGGGGGGCTAGCTGGGATGAGCAGTTCTTC. Its translation is CAWDGGASWDEQFF. V usage is TRBV30 and J usage is TRBJ2-1, with TRBD2 as a possible D gene (7 bases). Per the germline V gene, CDR1 is GTSNPN and CDR2 is SVGIG (reference sequence). This CDR3 spans 14 amino acids. The germline V and J ends were trimmed by 5 bases and 8 bases, with 19 bases remaining between them.

This clone appeared once. The rearrangement uses TRBV7-8 and TRBJ2-3; D is unresolved. Trimming removed 5 bases at V and 1 base at J, with 19 bases between. The CDR3 extends over 17 amino acids. Germline V gene lookup returns CDR1 SGHVS and CDR2 FQNEAQ. Here the CDR3 reads CASSPLTFGAGTDTQYF. CDR3 DNA: TGTGCCAGCAGCCCCCTTACGTTTGGAGCTGGCACAGATACGCAGTATTTT. The whole variable domain, remainder taken from reference TRBV7-8 and TRBJ2-3, is GAGVSQSPRYKVAKRGQDVALRCDPISGHVSLFWYQQALGQGPEFLTYFQNEAQLDKSGLPSDRFFAERPEGSVSTLKIQRTQQEDSAVYLCASSPLTFGAGTDTQYFGPGTRLTVL.

This chain uses TRBV28 with TRBJ2-5; the match to TRBD2 covers 7 bases. This CDR3 has 16 residues. Germline trimming cut 5 bases from V and 1 base from J; bases unmatched to any gene: 10. Germline CDR1 MDHEN, CDR2 SYDVKM. CDR3 coding DNA: TGTGCCAGCAGTCCAGTGGCGGGAGAACCCCAAGAGACCCAGTACTTC. Amino acids: CASSPVAGEPQETQYF. Drawing the rest from reference TRBV28 and TRBJ2-5, the complete variable domain is DVKVTQSSRYLVKRTGEKVFLECVQDMDHENMFWYRQDPGLGLRLIYFSYDVKMKEKGDIPEGYSVSREKKERFSLILESASTNQTSMYLCASSPVAGEPQETQYFGPGTRLLVL.

The V call is TRBV5-6, the J call TRBJ1-2; TRBD1 agrees at 8 bases. Trimming cost V 4 bases and J 1 base; bases outside gene matches: 3. This CDR3 has 14 amino acids. The V gene's germline CDR1 is SGHDT and CDR2 YYEEEE. The CDR3 DNA follows: TGTGCCAGCAGCCGCGACAGGGGTAACTATGGCTACACCTTC. It codes for CASSRDRGNYGYTF.

This chain joins TRBV7-3 and TRBJ2-1, with 12 bases matching TRBD2. Trimming cost V 3 bases and J 9 bases; bases outside gene matches: 6. There are 15 residues in the CDR3. Germline loops: CDR1 SGHTA, CDR2 FQGTGA. CDR3 DNA: TGTGCCAGCAGCTTCCGACTAGCGGGAGAGGGTGAGCAGTTCTTC. Protein: CASSFRLAGEGEQFF.

This clone was observed once. This chain connects TRBV5-1 to TRBJ1-2; 8 nucleotides agree with TRBD1. Germline CDR1 reads SGHRS; CDR2 reads YFSETQ. Trimming removed 2 bases from V and 2 bases from J; junction bases left unmatched: 11. This CDR3 contains 17 residues. The CDR3, as DNA: TGCGCCAGCAGCTTATGGCCAGGGGGCGAGGAGAACTATGGCTACACCTTC. Translation: CASSLWPGGEENYGYTF.

V and J are TRBV11-1 and TRBJ2-1; D gene unclear. Per germline, CDR1 SGHAT and CDR2 FQDESV (reference sequence). V lost 2 bases, J lost 8 bases, and 13 bases lay in between. The length of the CDR3 is 14 residues. The DNA of the CDR3 is TGTGCCAGCAGCTTAAATCTTGTAGGCTATGAGCAGTTCTTC. Protein: CASSLNLVGYEQFF.

With respect to this clone: At the DNA level, this CDR3 is encoded by other sequences in the same sample as well. The chain recombines TRBV9 with TRBJ2-1; D is uncertain. The CDR3 is 14 amino acids. Germline CDR1 and CDR2: SGDLS and YYNGEE. V was pared by 0 bases and J by 3 bases, with 7 bases between. CDR3 in DNA: TGTGCCAGCAGCGTAGGTGGTCGCTACAATGAGCAGTTCTTC. It encodes CASSVGGRYNEQFF.

V gene TRBV5-1 combines with J gene TRBJ2-5, with TRBD1 matching over 12 bases. J was trimmed by 1 base and V by 3 bases; bases with no gene match: 4. This CDR3 has 16 residues. Germline CDR1 SGHRS, CDR2 YFSETQ. DNA of the CDR3: TGCGCCAGCAGCTCCGGGACAGGGGGCTTCCAAGAGACCCAGTACTTC. Translating it yields CASSSGTGGFQETQYF.

This chain links TRBV11-3 with TRBJ2-7, with D unclear. The V end lost 3 bases, the J end lost 4 bases, and 10 bases lay between the germline ends. The germline CDR1 and CDR2 sequences are SGHNT and YENEEA. This CDR3 has 13 residues. CDR3 coding DNA: TGTGCCAGCAGCTTTACAGCCGGATACGAGCAGTACTTC. It yields the protein CASSFTAGYEQYF.

The chain joins TRBV9 to TRBJ2-7; 8 positions agree with TRBD2. Germline V gene lookup returns CDR1 SGDLS and CDR2 YYNGEE. Trimming took 4 bases from V and 0 from J; bases not matched to a gene: 6. This CDR3 comprises 15 residues. The CDR3 DNA reads TGTGCCAGCAGCCCCATAGCGGGGAGCTCCTACGAGCAGTACTTC. Its protein is CASSPIAGSSYEQYF.

This clone was observed a single time. This chain joins TRBV18 and TRBJ2-7, with D perhaps TRBD1 (6 bases). The CDR3 contains 15 residues. Germline V gene lookup returns CDR1 KGHSH and CDR2 LQKENI. Trimming stripped 9 bases from V and 4 bases from J, with 22 bases between. DNA of the CDR3: TGTGCCAGTCCGATCCTGAAGGACAGAGAATACGAGCAGTACTTC. Protein sequence: CASPILKDREYEQYF. The full variable domain, completed using reference TRBV18 and TRBJ2-7, is NAGVMQNPRHLVRRRGQEARLRCSPMKGHSHVYWYRQLPEEGLKFMVYLQKENIIDESGMPKERFSAEFPKEGPSILRIQQVVRGDSAAYFCASPILKDREYEQYFGPGTRLTVT.

The V call is TRBV6-6, the J call TRBJ2-7; 8 bases agree with TRBD2. Per germline, CDR1 MNHNY and CDR2 SVGAGI (reference sequence). CDR3 length: 13 amino acids. The junction had 6 bases not matched to a gene; V was cut back by 6 bases and J by 5 bases. The CDR3 coding sequence is TGTGCCAGCAGCTCCCCGCGGGAGGACGAGCAGTACTTC. Protein product: CASSSPREDEQYF.

This chain links TRBV6-6 with TRBJ1-2, with a weak D call TRBD1 (6 bases). CDR3 length equals 14 residues. V was clipped by 6 bases and J by 4 bases, with 15 bases between them. Germline assignment: CDR1 MNHNY and CDR2 SVGAGI (reference sequence). This CDR3 is CASRTDEDSYGYTF. The CDR3 DNA reads as TGTGCCAGCAGAACCGACGAGGACAGCTATGGCTACACCTTC.